This TCR beta chain stems from a study of blood T cell repertoires in COVID-19. Study background: Specimens from acute and convalescent COVID-19 originated in the United States, Italy and Spain. PBMCs, B-cell-depleted T cells, or T cells provided the cDNA or gDNA that made up the material.

Source study methods: Estimation of nucleated cell counts relied on the amplification of reference gene primers. Libraries were prepared by immunoSEQ multiplex PCR; TCRdb keeps only in-frame clonotypes and omits some of them. V, J and clone size are those of that table, while D and trimming were read from the DNA. The table has 180,000 or so clones, approximately 86% seen once. The CDR3 extends over 15 amino acids. Trimming removed 0 bases from V and 3 bases from J; junction bases left unmatched: 4. Germline values: CDR1 SGHRS, CDR2 YFSETQ. Sequences were obtained from peripheral blood. The TCR originated in a man between 60 and 75 years old with acute or convalescent COVID-19. The chain is built from TRBV5-1 and TRBJ2-7; TRBD2 matches 9 bases. DNA for the CDR3: TGCGCCAGCAGCTTGGCCCTAGCGGGAAACTACGAGCAGTACTTC. This gives the protein CASSLALAGNYEQYF.